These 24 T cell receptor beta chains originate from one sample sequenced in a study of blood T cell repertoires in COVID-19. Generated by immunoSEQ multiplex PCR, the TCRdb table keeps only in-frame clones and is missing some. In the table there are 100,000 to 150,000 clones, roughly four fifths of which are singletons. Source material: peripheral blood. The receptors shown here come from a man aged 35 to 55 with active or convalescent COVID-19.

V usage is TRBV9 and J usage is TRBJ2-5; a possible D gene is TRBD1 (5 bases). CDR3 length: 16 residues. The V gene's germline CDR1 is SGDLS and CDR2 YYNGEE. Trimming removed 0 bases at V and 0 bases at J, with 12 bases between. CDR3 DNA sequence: TGTGCCAGCAGCGTAGCAGTAGGGGTCCACCAAGAGACCCAGTACTTC. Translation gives CASSVAVGVHQETQYF. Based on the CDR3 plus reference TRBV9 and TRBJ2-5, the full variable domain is DSGVTQTPKHLITATGQRVTLRCSPRSGDLSVYWYQQSLDQGLQFLIQYYNGEERAKGNILERFSAQQFPDLHSELNLSSLELGDSALYFCASSVAVGVHQETQYFGPGTRLLVL.

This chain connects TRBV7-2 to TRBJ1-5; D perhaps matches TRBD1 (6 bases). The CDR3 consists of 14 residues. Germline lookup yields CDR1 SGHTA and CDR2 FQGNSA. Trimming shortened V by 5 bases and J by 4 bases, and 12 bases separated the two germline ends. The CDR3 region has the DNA TGTGCCAGCAGCACAGGGACCCTAAATCAGCCCCAGCATTTT. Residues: CASSTGTLNQPQHF. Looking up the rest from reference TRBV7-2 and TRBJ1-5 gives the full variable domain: GAGVSQSPSNKVTEKGKDVELRCDPISGHTALYWYRQSLGQGLEFLIYFQGNSAPDKSGLPSDRFSAERTGGSVSTLTIQRTQQEDSAVYLCASSTGTLNQPQHFGDGTRLSIL.

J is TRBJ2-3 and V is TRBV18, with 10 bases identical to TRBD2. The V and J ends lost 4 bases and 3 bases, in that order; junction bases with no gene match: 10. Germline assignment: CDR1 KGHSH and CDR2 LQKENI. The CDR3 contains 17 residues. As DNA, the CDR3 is TGTGCCAGCTCACGTCCTAGCGGGGGCCCGACGACAGATACGCAGTATTTT. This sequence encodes CASSRPSGGPTTDTQYF. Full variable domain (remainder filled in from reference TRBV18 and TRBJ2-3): NAGVMQNPRHLVRRRGQEARLRCSPMKGHSHVYWYRQLPEEGLKFMVYLQKENIIDESGMPKERFSAEFPKEGPSILRIQQVVRGDSAAYFCASSRPSGGPTTDTQYFGPGTRLTVL.

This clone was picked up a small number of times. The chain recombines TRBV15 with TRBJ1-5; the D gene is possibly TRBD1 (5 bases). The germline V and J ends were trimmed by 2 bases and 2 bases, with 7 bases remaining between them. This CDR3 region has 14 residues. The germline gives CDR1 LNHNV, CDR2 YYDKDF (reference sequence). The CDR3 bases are TGTGCCACCAGCAGATTACAGGGCAATCAGCCCCAGCATTTT. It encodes CATSRLQGNQPQHF.

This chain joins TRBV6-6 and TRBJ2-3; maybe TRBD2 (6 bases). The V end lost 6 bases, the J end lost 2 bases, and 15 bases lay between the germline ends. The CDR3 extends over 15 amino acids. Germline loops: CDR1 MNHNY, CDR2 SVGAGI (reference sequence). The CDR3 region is CASRARDSSTDTQYF. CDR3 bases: TGTGCCAGCAGAGCGCGGGACTCCTCCACAGATACGCAGTATTTT.

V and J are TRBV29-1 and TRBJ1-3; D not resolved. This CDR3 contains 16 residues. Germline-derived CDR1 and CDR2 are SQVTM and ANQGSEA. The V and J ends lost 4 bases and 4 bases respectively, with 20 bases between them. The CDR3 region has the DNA TGCAGCGTTGCCTGGTCCCCCGACTTCGAGGGAAACACCATATATTTT. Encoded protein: CSVAWSPDFEGNTIYF.

In nucleotides, the CDR3 is TGTGCCAGCAGCTTGGCGGTAAGGGGTAACTATGGCTACACCTTC. Translated: CASSLAVRGNYGYTF. The chain links TRBV5-6 to TRBJ1-2; possibly TRBD1 for D (5 bases). The CDR3 runs 15 residues. Germline CDR1 reads SGHDT; CDR2 reads YYEEEE. V was shortened by 0 bases and J by 1 base, with 10 bases between the two germline ends.

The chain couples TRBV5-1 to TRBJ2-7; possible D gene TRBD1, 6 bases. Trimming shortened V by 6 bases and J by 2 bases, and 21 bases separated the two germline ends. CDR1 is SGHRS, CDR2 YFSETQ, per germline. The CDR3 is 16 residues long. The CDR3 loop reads CASTPMAFRDTYEQYF. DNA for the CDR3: TGCGCCAGCACCCCGATGGCCTTTAGGGACACCTACGAGCAGTACTTC.

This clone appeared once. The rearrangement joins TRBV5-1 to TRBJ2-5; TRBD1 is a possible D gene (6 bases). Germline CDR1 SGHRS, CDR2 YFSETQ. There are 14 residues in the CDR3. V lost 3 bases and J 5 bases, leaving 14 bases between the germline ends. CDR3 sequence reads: CASSSGPGDETQYF. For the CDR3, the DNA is TGCGCCAGCAGCTCAGGCCCAGGGGACGAGACCCAGTACTTC. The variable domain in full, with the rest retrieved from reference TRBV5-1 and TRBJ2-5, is KAGVTQTPRYLIKTRGQQVTLSCSPISGHRSVSWYQQTPGQGLQFLFEYFSETQRNKGNFPGRFSGRQFSNSRSEMNVSTLELGDSALYLCASSSGPGDETQYFGPGTRLLVL.

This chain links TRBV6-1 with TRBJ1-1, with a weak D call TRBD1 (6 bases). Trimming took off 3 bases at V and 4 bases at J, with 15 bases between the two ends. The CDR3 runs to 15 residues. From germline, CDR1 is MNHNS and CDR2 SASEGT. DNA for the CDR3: TGTGCCAGCAGTGATGGTGACAGGCTGGGCACTGAAGCTTTCTTT. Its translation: CASSDGDRLGTEAFF.

DNA of the CDR3: TGTGCCAGCAGTGGGGACGGGACAGGGAGCGAGCAGTACTTC. This encodes CASSGDGTGSEQYF. The chain combines TRBV6-2 or TRBV6-3 with TRBJ2-7, with 9 nucleotides matching TRBD1. Germline CDR1 MNHEY, CDR2 SVGEGT. The CDR3 length is 14 residues. J gave up 6 bases and V 5 bases, and 8 bases lay outside the gene matches.

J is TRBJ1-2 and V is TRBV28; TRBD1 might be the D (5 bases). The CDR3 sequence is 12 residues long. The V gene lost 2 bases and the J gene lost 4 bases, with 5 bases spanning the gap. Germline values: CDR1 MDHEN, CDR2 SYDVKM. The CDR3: CASSLQGYGYTF. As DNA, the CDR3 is TGTGCCAGCAGTTTACAGGGCTATGGCTACACCTTC.

In DNA form, the CDR3 reads TGCGCCAGCAGCTTACAGGAAGCTAATTCACCCCTCCACTTT. This encodes CASSLQEANSPLHF. The rearrangement links TRBV5-1 to TRBJ1-6, with D possibly TRBD1 on 5 matching bases. The CDR3 runs to 14 residues. Germline V CDR1 and CDR2: SGHRS, YFSETQ. The V end lost 2 bases, the J end lost 6 bases, and 9 bases lay between the germline ends. The full variable domain, rest sourced from reference TRBV5-1 and TRBJ1-6, is KAGVTQTPRYLIKTRGQQVTLSCSPISGHRSVSWYQQTPGQGLQFLFEYFSETQRNKGNFPGRFSGRQFSNSRSEMNVSTLELGDSALYLCASSLQEANSPLHFGNGTRLTVT.

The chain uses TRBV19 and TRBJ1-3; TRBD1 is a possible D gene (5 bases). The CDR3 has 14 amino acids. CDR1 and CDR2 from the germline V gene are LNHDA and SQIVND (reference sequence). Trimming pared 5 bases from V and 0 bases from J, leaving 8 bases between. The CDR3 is CASSPGGSGNTIYF. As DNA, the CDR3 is TGTGCCAGTAGTCCGGGGGGCTCTGGAAACACCATATATTTT.

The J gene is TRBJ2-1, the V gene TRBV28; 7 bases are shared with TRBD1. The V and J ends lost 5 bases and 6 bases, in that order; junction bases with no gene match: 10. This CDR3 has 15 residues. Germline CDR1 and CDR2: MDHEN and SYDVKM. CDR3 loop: CASSTPGTARNEQFF. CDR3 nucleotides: TGTGCCAGCAGTACTCCCGGGACAGCTCGCAATGAGCAGTTCTTC.

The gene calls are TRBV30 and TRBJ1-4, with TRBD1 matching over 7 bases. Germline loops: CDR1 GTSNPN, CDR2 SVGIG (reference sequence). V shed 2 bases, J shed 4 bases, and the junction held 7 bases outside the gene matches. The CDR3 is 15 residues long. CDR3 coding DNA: TGTGCCTGGAGTCCTACAGGGGCGTATAATGAAAAACTGTTTTTT. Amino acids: CAWSPTGAYNEKLFF.

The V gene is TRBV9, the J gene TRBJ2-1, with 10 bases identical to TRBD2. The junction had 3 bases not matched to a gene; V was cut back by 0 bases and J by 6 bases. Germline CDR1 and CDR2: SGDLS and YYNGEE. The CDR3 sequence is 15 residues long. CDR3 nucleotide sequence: TGTGCCAGCAGCGTAGAAGCGGGGGGGCGCAATGAGCAGTTCTTC. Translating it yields CASSVEAGGRNEQFF.

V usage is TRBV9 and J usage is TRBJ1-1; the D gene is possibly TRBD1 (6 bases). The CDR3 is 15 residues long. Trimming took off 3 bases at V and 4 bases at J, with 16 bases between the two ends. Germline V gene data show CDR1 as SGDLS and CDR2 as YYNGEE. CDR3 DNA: TGTGCCAGCAGCGCACCACAGGGATTGGGCACTGAAGCTTTCTTT. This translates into CASSAPQGLGTEAFF.

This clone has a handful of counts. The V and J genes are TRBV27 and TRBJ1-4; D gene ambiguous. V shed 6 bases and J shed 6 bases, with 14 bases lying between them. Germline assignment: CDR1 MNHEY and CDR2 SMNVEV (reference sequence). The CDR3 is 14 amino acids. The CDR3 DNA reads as TGTGCCAGCAGCGGGGTCCCGAGGGATGAAAAACTGTTTTTT. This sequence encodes CASSGVPRDEKLFF.

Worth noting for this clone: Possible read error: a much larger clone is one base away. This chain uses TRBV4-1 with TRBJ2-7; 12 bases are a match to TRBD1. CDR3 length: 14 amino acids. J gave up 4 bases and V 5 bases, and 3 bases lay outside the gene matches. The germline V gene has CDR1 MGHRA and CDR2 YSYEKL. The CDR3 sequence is CASSLGQGAYEQYF. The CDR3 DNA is TGCGCCAGCAGCTTGGGACAGGGGGCTTACGAGCAGTACTTC.

For the CDR3, the DNA is TGTGCCTGCGGGACAGGGAATTTGGGGCAGTACTTC. It codes for CACGTGNLGQYF. The chain carries TRBV30 and TRBJ2-7; TRBD1 agrees at 9 bases. CDR1 GTSNPN and CDR2 SVGIG come from the germline V gene (reference sequence). This CDR3 spans 12 amino acids. V was pared by 6 bases and J by 9 bases, with 9 bases of the junction left unmatched.

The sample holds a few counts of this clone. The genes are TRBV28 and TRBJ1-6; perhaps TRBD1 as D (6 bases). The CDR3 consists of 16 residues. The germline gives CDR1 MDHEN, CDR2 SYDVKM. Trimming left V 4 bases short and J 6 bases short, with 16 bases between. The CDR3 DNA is TGTGCCAGCAGTTCCTTTACAGGGCCTAGTAATTCACCCCTCCACTTT. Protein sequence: CASSSFTGPSNSPLHF.

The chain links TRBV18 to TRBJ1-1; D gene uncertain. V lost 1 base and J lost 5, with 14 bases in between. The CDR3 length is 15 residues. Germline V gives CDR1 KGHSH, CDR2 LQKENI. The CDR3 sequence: CASSPQRGRETEAFF. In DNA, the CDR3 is TGTGCCAGCTCACCACAAAGAGGCCGGGAGACTGAAGCTTTCTTT.

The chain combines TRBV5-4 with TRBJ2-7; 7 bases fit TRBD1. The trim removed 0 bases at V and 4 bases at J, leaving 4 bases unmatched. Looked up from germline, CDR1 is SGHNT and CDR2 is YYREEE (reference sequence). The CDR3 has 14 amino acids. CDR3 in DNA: TGTGCCAGCAGCTTGGCCGAGGGGGCTTACGAGCAGTACTTC. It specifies CASSLAEGAYEQYF.